Detailed here is one TCR beta chain. There is no known antigen for this receptor. Qualities for individual bases were not recorded, and no much larger clone is one base off. The sample comes from a study of blood T cells in healthy people across ages (dated by TCRdb to 2015 to 2017). As for the study more broadly: Template switching captured roughly one uniquely barcoded TCR beta cDNA molecule per two T cells in model experiments. Two additional independent replicas of 1 million unique cDNA reads from the same blood draw were analyzed for two donors (one aged 18 to 30 and one aged 80 or older). To avoid experimental bias, donors of different ages were spread randomly across the sequencing lanes. The donors were split into four age groups: young (average around 15 years), middle-aged (more than 35), aged (62) and long-lived (roughly 80). To track age-related changes in TCR beta repertoire diversity, the study relied on deep sequencing normalized with unique cDNA molecular identifiers. Results and caveats for the whole study, not just this receptor: A strong correlation was found between observed TCR beta diversity and the percentage of naive T cells measured by flow cytometry. Because donor CMV infection status was unknown, age-related changes in expanded clonotypes were potentially confounded. Estimates of total diversity based on one million sequenced T cells were considered lower bounds and underestimates. As age increased, observed TCR beta diversity per million T cells dropped in a roughly linear way, and a significant reduction was already evident by age about 40. Because profiling used bulk unsorted PBMCs, naive and antigen-experienced compartments could not be compared conclusively. Compared with the aged group, the long-lived group had more naive CD4+ T cells, fewer expanded clones and increased TCR diversity, a pattern suggesting age selection.

Donors were roughly 40 systemically healthy Caucasian individuals from Russia aged roughly 6 to 100 years. Roughly 10 milliliters of peripheral blood were collected from each donor into EDTA-treated Vacutainer tubes. Ficoll-Paque density-gradient centrifugation was used to isolate PBMCs, with at least 7 million per sample. Trizol reagent was used to extract total RNA from the PBMCs, yielding at least 5 micrograms per sample. For every donor, an aliquot of PBMCs went through flow cytometry to measure the percentages of naive CD45RAhigh/CD27high T cells. There are 16 amino acids in the CDR3, from cysteine to phenylalanine inclusive. Of the read, only the CDR3 DNA is kept; its 48 bases are in frame from base 1. The protocol used for the library was 5' RACE. The data were produced on an Illumina HiSeq 2500. The second PCR ran for roughly 7 to 11 cycles and used a J-beta primer mix along with a sample-barcoded 5' primer. A unique molecular identifier was introduced onto each TCR beta cDNA molecule by a template-switch 5' adaptor carrying 12 random nucleotides. Each sample yielded at least 2.5 million CDR3-containing paired-end reads. The Mint cDNA synthesis kit, primed by a TRBC-specific oligonucleotide, was used to synthesize first-strand cDNA from all RNA. Following uracil-DNA glycosylase treatment, a first 18-cycle PCR with universal primers M1SS and BC2_uni_R was performed on all cDNA. The original pipeline was this. Normalization of each sample was performed by random selection of 1 million high-quality reads, each carrying a distinct molecular identifier. Instead of being binned into consensus sequences, reads with shared molecular identifiers were discarded. MiTCR, set to a Q25 quality threshold and the strictest error-elimination algorithm, was used for CDR3 identification, clonotype clustering and error correction. A nonparametric unseen species model with Euler transformation was used to estimate a lower bound on total TCR beta diversity. TCRdb reanalyzed the raw reads on its own, using fastp at Q25 for trimming and MiXCR for clone calling, and kept in-frame beta chains. Rows merge per CDR3 protein into single entries with the most common DNA and genes. TCRdb, not the authors, supplied the V and J calls. Recorded for this sample are around 790,000 distinct CDR3 sequences; under 45% of them occurred a single time. Of the sample, about a fifth is held by the ten largest clones.

This receptor chain uses TRBV21-1 and TRBJ2-7; TRBD1 is the table's D call and was not checked against the DNA. TRBV21-1 is a documented pseudogene. This clonotype was obtained from a man aged 60 to 75 in good health. The sample comprised blood. The nucleotides read TGTGCCAGCAGCAAACTGGGGCGGGGCAGCACCTACGAGCAGTACTTC. This gives the protein CASSKLGRGSTYEQYF.